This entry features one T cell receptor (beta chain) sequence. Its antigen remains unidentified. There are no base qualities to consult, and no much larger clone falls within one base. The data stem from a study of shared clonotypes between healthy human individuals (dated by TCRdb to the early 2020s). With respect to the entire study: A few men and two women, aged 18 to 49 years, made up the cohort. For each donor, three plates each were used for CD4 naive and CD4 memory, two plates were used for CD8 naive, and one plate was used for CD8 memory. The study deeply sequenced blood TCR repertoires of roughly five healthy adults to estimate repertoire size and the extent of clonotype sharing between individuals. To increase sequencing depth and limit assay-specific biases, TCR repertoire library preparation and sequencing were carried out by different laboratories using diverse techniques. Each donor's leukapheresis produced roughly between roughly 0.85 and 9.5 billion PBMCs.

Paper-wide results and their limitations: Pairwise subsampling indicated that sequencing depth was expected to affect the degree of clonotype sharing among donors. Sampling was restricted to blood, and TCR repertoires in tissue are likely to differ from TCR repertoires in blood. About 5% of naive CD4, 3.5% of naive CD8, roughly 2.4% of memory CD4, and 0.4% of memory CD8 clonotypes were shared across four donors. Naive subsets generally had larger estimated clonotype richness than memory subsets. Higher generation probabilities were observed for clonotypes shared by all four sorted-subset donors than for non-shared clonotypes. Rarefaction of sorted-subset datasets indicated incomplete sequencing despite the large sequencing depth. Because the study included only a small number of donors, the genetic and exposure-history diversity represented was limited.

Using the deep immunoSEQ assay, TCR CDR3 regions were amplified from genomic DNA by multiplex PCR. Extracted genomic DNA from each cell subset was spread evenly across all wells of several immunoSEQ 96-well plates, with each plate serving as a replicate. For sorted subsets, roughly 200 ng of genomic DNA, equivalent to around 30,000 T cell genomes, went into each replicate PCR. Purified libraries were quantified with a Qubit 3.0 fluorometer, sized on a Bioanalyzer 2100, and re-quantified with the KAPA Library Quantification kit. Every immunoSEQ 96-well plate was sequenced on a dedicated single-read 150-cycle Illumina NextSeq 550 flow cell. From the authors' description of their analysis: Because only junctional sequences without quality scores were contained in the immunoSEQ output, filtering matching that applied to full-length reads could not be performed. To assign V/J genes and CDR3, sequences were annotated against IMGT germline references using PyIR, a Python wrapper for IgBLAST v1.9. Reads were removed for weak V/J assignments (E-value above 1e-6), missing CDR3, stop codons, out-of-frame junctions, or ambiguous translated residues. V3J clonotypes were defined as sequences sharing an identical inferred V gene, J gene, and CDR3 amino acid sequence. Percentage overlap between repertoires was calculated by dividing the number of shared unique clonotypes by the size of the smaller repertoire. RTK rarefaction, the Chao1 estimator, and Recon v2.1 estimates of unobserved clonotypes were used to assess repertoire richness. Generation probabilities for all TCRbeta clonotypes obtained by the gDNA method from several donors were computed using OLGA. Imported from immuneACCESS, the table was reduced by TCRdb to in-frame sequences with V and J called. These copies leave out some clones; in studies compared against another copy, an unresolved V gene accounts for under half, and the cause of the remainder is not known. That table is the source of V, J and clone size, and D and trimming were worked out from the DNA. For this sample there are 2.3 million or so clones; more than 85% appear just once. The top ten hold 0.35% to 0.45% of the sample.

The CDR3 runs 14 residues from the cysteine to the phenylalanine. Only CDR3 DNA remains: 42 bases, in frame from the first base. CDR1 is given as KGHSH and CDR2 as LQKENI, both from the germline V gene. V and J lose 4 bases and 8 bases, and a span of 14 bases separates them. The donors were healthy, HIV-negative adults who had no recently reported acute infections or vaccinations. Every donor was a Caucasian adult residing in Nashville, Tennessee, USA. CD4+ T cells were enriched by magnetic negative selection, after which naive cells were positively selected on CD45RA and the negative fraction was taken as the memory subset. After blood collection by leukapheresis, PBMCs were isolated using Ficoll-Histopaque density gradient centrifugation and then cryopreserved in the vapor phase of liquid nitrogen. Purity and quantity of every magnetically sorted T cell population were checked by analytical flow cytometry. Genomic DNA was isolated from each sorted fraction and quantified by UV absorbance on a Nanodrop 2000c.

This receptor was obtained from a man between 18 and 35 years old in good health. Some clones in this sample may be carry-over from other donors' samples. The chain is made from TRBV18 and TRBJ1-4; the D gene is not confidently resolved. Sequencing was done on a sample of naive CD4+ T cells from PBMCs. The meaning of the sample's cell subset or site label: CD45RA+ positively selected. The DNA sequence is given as TGTGCCAGCTCACTCGTACGGTTGAGAGAAAAACTGTTTTTT. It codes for CASSLVRLREKLFF.